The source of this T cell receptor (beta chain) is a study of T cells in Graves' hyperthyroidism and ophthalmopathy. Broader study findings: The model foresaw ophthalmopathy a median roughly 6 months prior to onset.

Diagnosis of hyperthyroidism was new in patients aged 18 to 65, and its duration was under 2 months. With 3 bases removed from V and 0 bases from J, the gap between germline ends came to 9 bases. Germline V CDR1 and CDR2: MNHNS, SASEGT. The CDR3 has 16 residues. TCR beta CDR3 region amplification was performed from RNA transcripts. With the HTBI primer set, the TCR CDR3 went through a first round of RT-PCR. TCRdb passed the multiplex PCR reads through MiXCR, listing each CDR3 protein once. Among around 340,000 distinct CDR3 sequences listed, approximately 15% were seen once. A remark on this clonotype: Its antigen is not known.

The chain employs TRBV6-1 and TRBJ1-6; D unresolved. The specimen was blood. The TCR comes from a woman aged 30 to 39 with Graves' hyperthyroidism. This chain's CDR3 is CASSESWSSYNSPLHF. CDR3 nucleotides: TGTGCCAGCAGTGAGTCTTGGAGCTCCTATAATTCACCCCTCCACTTT.